The 26 T cell receptor beta chains below all came from one sample that was sequenced in a study of T cell changes during pregnancy in multiple sclerosis. Some clones are missing from TCRdb's copy, which holds only in-frame ones; the method was immunoSEQ multiplex PCR. The table has about 68,000 clones, 90% seen once. The starting material was peripheral blood, obtained in the third trimester of pregnancy. These receptors all stem from a female donor with multiple sclerosis, enrolled in a pregnancy study.

The rearrangement uses TRBV29-1 and TRBJ1-1, with D possibly TRBD1 on 6 matching bases. Trimming pared 7 bases from V and 1 base from J, leaving 19 bases between. CDR3 length equals 15 residues. Per the germline V gene, CDR1 is SQVTM and CDR2 is ANQGSEA. CDR3 coding DNA: TGCAGCGGTATAGAATTCGACAGGTGGAACACTGAAGCTTTCTTT. It encodes CSGIEFDRWNTEAFF.

CDR3 loop: CASSPIAGGIHEQYF. The CDR3 nucleotides read TGTGCCAGCAGCCCCATAGCAGGGGGGATCCACGAGCAGTACTTC. This sequence joins TRBV7-6 and TRBJ2-7; TRBD1 is a possible D gene (7 bases). This CDR3 is built from 15 residues. V was cut by 5 bases and J by 5 bases, with 19 bases left in between. The V gene's germline CDR1 is SGHVS and CDR2 FNYEAQ.

The table lists this clone with a count of one. The rearrangement uses TRBV7-9 and TRBJ2-7, with D tentatively TRBD2 (6 bases). The germline CDR1 and CDR2 sequences are SEHNR and FQNEAQ (reference sequence). V shed 4 bases and J shed 3 bases, with 16 bases lying between them. The CDR3 has 15 amino acids. CDR3 DNA sequence: TGTGCCAGCAGCTCAAGCGGGCCCCCTCTCTACGAGCAGTACTTC. Translating it yields CASSSSGPPLYEQYF.

The chain joins TRBV5-6 to TRBJ2-3; 7 nucleotides match TRBD2. Germline lookup yields CDR1 SGHDT and CDR2 YYEEEE. This CDR3 spans 13 amino acids. The junction had 4 bases not matched to a gene; V was cut back by 0 bases and J by 9 bases. In nucleotides, the CDR3 is TGTGCCAGCAGCTTGGGACTAGCTAAGACGCAGTATTTT. This sequence encodes CASSLGLAKTQYF.

V gene TRBV7-2 combines with J gene TRBJ2-7; D is unclear. Germline CDR1 SGHTA, CDR2 FQGNSA. V was pared by 1 base and J by 0 bases, with 7 bases between. This CDR3 has 14 amino acids. The CDR3 here is CASSLGYSSYEQYF. The CDR3 bases are TGTGCCAGCAGCTTAGGATACAGCTCCTACGAGCAGTACTTC.

V and J are TRBV10-3 and TRBJ2-1, with D tentatively TRBD2 (6 bases). V dropped 2 bases and J dropped 10 bases, with 12 bases sitting between them. This CDR3 contains 13 residues. CDR1 and CDR2 (germline): ENHRY, SYGVKD. CDR3 region: CAISEGDSLEQFF. For the CDR3, the DNA is TGTGCCATCAGTGAGGGGGACTCCCTAGAGCAGTTCTTC.

This chain joins TRBV4-2 and TRBJ2-3, with 9 bases matching TRBD2. The CDR3 runs 17 residues. Trimming took 1 base from V and 5 from J; bases not matched to a gene: 10. Germline V gives CDR1 LGHNA, CDR2 YNFKEQ. The CDR3 DNA is TGTGCCAGCAGCCAAGGCCGACTAGCGGCCCCGTTAGATACGCAGTATTTT. As protein: CASSQGRLAAPLDTQYF.

This chain connects TRBV27 to TRBJ2-7, with D possibly being TRBD1 (5 bases). The length of the CDR3 is 12 residues. Trimming removed 3 bases from V and 5 bases from J, with 8 bases in between. Germline values: CDR1 MNHEY, CDR2 SMNVEV (reference sequence). CDR3 loop: CASSFSGNEQYF. CDR3 nucleotide sequence: TGTGCCAGCAGTTTCTCAGGGAACGAGCAGTACTTC.

The chain is built from TRBV2 and TRBJ1-2; tentative D call: TRBD1 (5 bases). Germline CDR1 SNHLY, CDR2 FYNNEI. The CDR3 totals 16 residues. Trimming stripped 5 bases from V and 1 base from J, with 17 bases between. The CDR3 sequence: CASSSKGRENNYGYTF. CDR3 in DNA: TGTGCCAGCAGTTCAAAAGGCAGGGAAAATAACTATGGCTACACCTTC.

The chain employs TRBV10-3 and TRBJ2-2, with D possibly TRBD2 on 5 matching bases. Trimming took off 8 bases at V and 3 bases at J, with 10 bases between the two ends. Germline V lookup: CDR1 ENHRY, CDR2 SYGVKD. The CDR3 has 13 amino acids. CDR3: CAIHGRDTGELFF. Here the CDR3 DNA reads TGTGCCATCCACGGGCGGGACACCGGGGAGCTGTTTTTT.

The chain links TRBV2 to TRBJ2-7; the match to TRBD1 covers 9 bases. The trim removed 2 bases at V and 5 bases at J, leaving 4 bases unmatched. CDR1 is SNHLY and CDR2 is FYNNEI in the germline V gene. The CDR3 runs to 14 residues. CDR3 amino acids: CASSETGGSHEQYF. CDR3 DNA sequence: TGTGCCAGCAGTGAAACAGGGGGCTCGCACGAGCAGTACTTC.

This clone showed up just a few times. The chain has TRBV4-2 and TRBJ1-3; a weak D match, TRBD1 (6 bases). CDR1 LGHNA and CDR2 YNFKEQ come from the germline V gene. This CDR3 region has 15 residues. Trimming pared 4 bases from V and 4 bases from J, leaving 14 bases between. The CDR3 DNA reads TGTGCCAGCAGCCCAGGGGAAGGGTCCGGAAACACCATATATTTT. This encodes CASSPGEGSGNTIYF.

V and J are TRBV21-1 and TRBJ2-3; TRBD2, the table's D call, lacks a check against the DNA. TRBV21-1 is a recognized pseudogene. This CDR3 has 19 amino acids. CDR3 coding DNA: TGTGCCAGCAGCAAAGGGTGGGCGCGGGAGGGGGATAGCACAGATACGCAGTATTTT. This gives the protein CASSKGWAREGDSTDTQYF.

The J gene is TRBJ1-1, the V gene TRBV5-4; perhaps TRBD1 as D (6 bases). Germline lookup yields CDR1 SGHNT and CDR2 YYREEE (reference sequence). This CDR3 is built from 14 residues. V was clipped by 3 bases and J by 0 bases, with 9 bases between them. The CDR3, as DNA: TGTGCCAGCAGCTGGGGGACATTGAACACTGAAGCTTTCTTT. This sequence encodes CASSWGTLNTEAFF.

The rearrangement uses TRBV10-1 and TRBJ2-1; 14 nucleotides align to TRBD2. This CDR3 is built from 17 residues. The trim removed 4 bases at V and 4 bases at J, leaving 6 bases unmatched. Germline assignment: CDR1 WNHNN and CDR2 SYGVQD (reference sequence). Written as DNA, the CDR3 is TGCGCCAGCAGTGGATCCGGGACTAGCGGGAGATACAATGAGCAGTTCTTC. This codes for CASSGSGTSGRYNEQFF.

V gene TRBV4-2 combines with J gene TRBJ2-7, with D possibly matching TRBD2 (6 bases). The germline V gene encodes CDR1 LGHNA and CDR2 YNFKEQ. The CDR3 contains 18 residues. Trimming stripped 3 bases from V and 0 bases from J, with 21 bases between. The CDR3 sequence is CASSQEGGASDSSYEQYF. The CDR3 DNA is TGTGCCAGCAGCCAGGAGGGTGGTGCTAGCGACTCCTCCTACGAGCAGTACTTC.

The chain has TRBV6-1 and TRBJ1-2, with 8 bases fitting TRBD1. Per the germline V gene, CDR1 is MNHNS and CDR2 is SASEGT. CDR3 length equals 15 residues. J was trimmed by 4 bases and V by 4 bases; bases with no gene match: 8. CDR3: CASSAPTGESYGYTF. In DNA, the CDR3 is TGTGCCAGCAGTGCCCCGACAGGGGAGAGCTATGGCTACACCTTC.

This chain joins TRBV29-1 and TRBJ1-2, with a tentative D call TRBD1 (6 bases). The CDR3 contains 13 residues. The V end lost 2 bases, the J end lost 4 bases, and 11 bases lay between the germline ends. Germline CDR1 reads SQVTM; CDR2 reads ANQGSEA. The CDR3 DNA follows: TGCAGCGTTGAAACGACAGGATCCTATGGCTACACCTTC. Protein sequence: CSVETTGSYGYTF. Looking up the rest from reference TRBV29-1 and TRBJ1-2 gives the full variable domain: SAVISQKPSRDICQRGTSLTIQCQVDSQVTMMFWYRQQPGQSLTLIATANQGSEATYESGFVIDKFPISRPNLTFSTLTVSNMSPEDSSIYLCSVETTGSYGYTFGSGTRLTVV.

The chain has TRBV5-4 and TRBJ2-7; tentative D call: TRBD2 (6 bases). Trimming stripped 4 bases from V and 5 bases from J, with 13 bases between. This CDR3 region has 13 residues. The germline V gene encodes CDR1 SGHNT and CDR2 YYREEE (reference sequence). The CDR3 coding sequence is TGTGCCAGCAGCCTGACGGAGGGGCACGAGCAGTACTTC. It encodes CASSLTEGHEQYF.

This clone was seen a single time. The V and J genes are TRBV30 and TRBJ2-7, with D possibly being TRBD2 (6 bases). The length of the CDR3 is 16 residues. The V end was cut by 2 bases, the J end by 2 bases, with 19 bases between. The germline V gene has CDR1 GTSNPN and CDR2 SVGIG (reference sequence). Here the CDR3 DNA reads TGTGCCTGGAGTATAGGAGGGTCCTACCCCGCCTACGAGCAGTACTTC. It is translated as CAWSIGGSYPAYEQYF.

The chain is built from TRBV19 and TRBJ1-1, with a possible D match to TRBD1 (6 bases). There are 12 residues in the CDR3. Trimming pared 5 bases from V and 4 bases from J, leaving 8 bases between. CDR1 LNHDA and CDR2 SQIVND come from the germline V gene (reference sequence). CDR3 nucleotides: TGTGCCAGTAGTTCCAGGGGCACTGAAGCTTTCTTT. Its protein is CASSSRGTEAFF.

V is TRBV7-9 and J is TRBJ1-4, with D possibly matching TRBD1 (5 bases). In germline, CDR1 is SEHNR, CDR2 FQNEAQ (reference sequence). The V gene lost 6 bases and the J gene lost 1 base, with 15 bases spanning the gap. CDR3 length: 16 amino acids. The CDR3 DNA sequence: TGTGCCAGCAGAATAGGGTCGGGGGAAACTAATGAAAAACTGTTTTTT. Translation: CASRIGSGETNEKLFF.

This clone showed up just once. The chain joins TRBV5-1 to TRBJ1-4, with 10 bases identical to TRBD1. The CDR3 spans 18 residues. Germline assignment: CDR1 SGHRS and CDR2 YFSETQ. V trimming: 4 bases; J trimming: 0 bases; junction bases outside the gene matches: 9. The CDR3 loop reads CASSPLRDRGPTNEKLFF. CDR3 nucleotide sequence: TGCGCCAGCAGCCCGCTTCGGGACAGGGGCCCAACTAATGAAAAACTGTTTTTT.

The chain is built from TRBV4-3 and TRBJ2-7; 9 bases agree with TRBD1. Unmatched junction bases numbered 6, after V lost 0 bases and J lost 12 bases. CDR1 LGHNA and CDR2 YSLEER come from the germline V gene. This CDR3 contains 13 residues. The CDR3 region is CASSQDLGQGTYF. CDR3 in DNA: TGCGCCAGCAGCCAAGATCTCGGACAGGGGACGTACTTC.

The J gene is TRBJ2-3, the V gene TRBV7-9, with 9 positions matching TRBD1. The CDR3 has 19 residues. Unmatched junction bases numbered 11, after V lost 1 base and J lost 0 bases. The germline gives CDR1 SEHNR, CDR2 FQNEAQ (reference sequence). This chain's CDR3 is CASSLVDFTGGLSTDTQYF. The DNA for the CDR3 is TGTGCCAGCAGCTTAGTCGACTTTACAGGGGGCCTAAGCACAGATACGCAGTATTTT.

The rearrangement uses TRBV7-2 and TRBJ1-6; no clear D. CDR3 length: 11 amino acids. Germline V lookup: CDR1 SGHTA, CDR2 FQGNSA. V was shortened by 6 bases and J by 7 bases, with 4 bases between the two germline ends. The CDR3 reads CASRLNSPLHF. DNA for the CDR3: TGTGCCAGCAGACTCAATTCACCCCTCCACTTT.